This T cell receptor beta chain is from a study of T cell responses to AZD1222 COVID-19 vaccine. Profiling relied on immunoSEQ multiplex PCR, and the TCRdb table lists in-frame clones only, not all of them. The data show about 110,000 clones, with about 89% seen just once and less than 8% held by the top ten. CDR3 length: 15 residues. V lost 3 bases, J lost 5 bases, and 17 bases lay in between. Germline CDR1 SGDLS, CDR2 YYNGEE. Study results and limitations: Spike-specific TCR breadth and depth were elevated following two AZD1222 doses.

Comment on this clone: Its antigen is as yet unknown.

The chain couples TRBV9 to TRBJ2-5, with D possibly being TRBD2 (6 bases). Sequences were derived from peripheral blood, sampled on day 0 of AZD1222 vaccination. This TCR came from an adult in good health. The DNA of the CDR3 is TGTGCCAGCAGCGCCCGGCGGGAACCCGGGGAGACCCAGTACTTC. This encodes CASSARREPGETQYF.